The 32 T cell receptor beta chains below come from one sample, sequenced in a study of early T cells in non-severe SARS-CoV-2 infection. TCRdb analysed the 5' RACE reads with MiXCR anew, one entry per CDR3 protein. The data contain fewer than 85,000 distinct CDR3 sequences, about 16% of them seen just once; the ten biggest clones take up approximately 2.9%. The sequencing input was whole blood. The receptors here all came from an adult who was a healthcare worker with PCR-confirmed SARS-CoV-2 infection or an uninfected control (not recorded which).

V usage is TRBV2 and J usage is TRBJ1-2; D is possibly TRBD1 (5 bases). This CDR3 has 15 amino acids. V lost 7 bases to trimming and J lost 4 bases, with 19 bases between them. CDR1 SNHLY and CDR2 FYNNEI come from the germline V gene. Here the CDR3 reads CASKISWGFSYGYTF. The DNA for the CDR3 is TGTGCCAGCAAAATTTCATGGGGCTTTAGCTATGGCTACACCTTC.

The CDR3 DNA reads as TGCGCCAGCAGCTTGGCGATATCCGACTCCTACGAGCAGTACTTC. Protein: CASSLAISDSYEQYF. This chain links TRBV5-1 with TRBJ2-7; D is unclear. The CDR3 runs 15 residues. V was pared by 0 bases and J by 0 bases, with 10 bases between. The germline gives CDR1 SGHRS, CDR2 YFSETQ.

In its sample, this clonotype was seen a few times. The genes are TRBV30 and TRBJ2-1, with D perhaps given as TRBD1 or TRBD2 (5 bases each). Looked up from germline, CDR1 is GTSNPN and CDR2 is SVGIG (reference sequence). CDR3 length: 11 amino acids. Trimming removed 3 bases from V and 15 bases from J, with 15 bases in between. CDR3 loop: CAWSARDEMFF. The CDR3 DNA is TGTGCCTGGAGCGCCCGGGACGAGATGTTCTTC.

This rearrangement joins TRBV18 to TRBJ1-2; perhaps TRBD1 as D (5 bases). The CDR3 runs to 13 residues. CDR1 and CDR2 from the germline V gene are KGHSH and LQKENI. V was pared by 2 bases and J by 6 bases, with 10 bases between. The CDR3 is CASSPKGADGYTF. The DNA for the CDR3 is TGTGCCAGCTCACCAAAAGGGGCCGATGGCTACACCTTC.

This clonotype appeared a few times. The V and J genes are TRBV19 and TRBJ1-2, with D hard to call. The V end was cut by 10 bases, the J end by 4 bases, with 19 bases between. Germline CDR1 and CDR2: LNHDA and SQIVND (reference sequence). CDR3 size: 14 residues. CDR3 in amino acids: CATRAEGRTYGYTF. CDR3 coding DNA: TGTGCCACCAGAGCCGAGGGTCGGACCTATGGCTACACCTTC.

This chain links TRBV7-9 with TRBJ2-7; TRBD1 aligns across 7 bases. The V and J ends lost 6 bases and 3 bases, in that order; junction bases with no gene match: 14. The CDR3 spans 16 residues. Germline V gene sequence: CDR1 SEHNR, CDR2 FQNEAQ (reference sequence). CDR3 sequence (DNA): TGTGCCAGCAGTCCCGGGGCCGGGACAGCTATCTACGAGCAGTACTTC. Translated, it gives CASSPGAGTAIYEQYF. The full variable domain, completed using reference TRBV7-9 and TRBJ2-7, is DTGVSQNPRHKITKRGQNVTFRCDPISEHNRLYWYRQTLGQGPEFLTYFQNEAQLEKSRLLSDRFSAERPKGSFSTLEIQRTEQGDSAMYLCASSPGAGTAIYEQYFGPGTRLTVT.

A few counts support this clonotype. The chain uses TRBV9 and TRBJ1-6; D remains ambiguous. The germline CDR1 and CDR2 sequences are SGDLS and YYNGEE. The CDR3 has 14 residues. Trimming stripped 0 bases from V and 9 bases from J, with 10 bases between. The CDR3 DNA reads as TGTGCCAGCAGCGTAGAAGTTTCGGGTTCACCCCTCCACTTT. It encodes CASSVEVSGSPLHF.

This clonotype was seen more than once but under ten times. V is TRBV11-2 and J is TRBJ2-7; 7 nucleotides match TRBD1. CDR1 and CDR2 (germline): SGHAT, FQNNGV. With 5 bases clipped from V and 2 bases from J, the junction kept 9 bases outside the gene matches. CDR3 length equals 15 residues. CDR3 amino acids: CASSRVATGTYEQYF. The CDR3 nucleotides are TGTGCCAGCAGCCGGGTGGCGACAGGGACCTACGAGCAGTACTTC.

This chain joins TRBV7-4 and TRBJ2-3; D is undetermined. CDR1 and CDR2 from the germline V gene are SGHVT and SQSDAQ. V dropped 5 bases and J dropped 3 bases, with 21 bases sitting between them. CDR3 length equals 17 residues. The CDR3 loop is CASSPHAYAQSTDTQYF. Here the CDR3 DNA reads TGTGCCAGCAGCCCCCACGCCTACGCTCAGAGTACAGATACGCAGTATTTT.

In its sample, this clonotype was seen a few times. The V call is TRBV4-1, the J call TRBJ2-7, with D perhaps matching TRBD1 (5 bases). This CDR3 contains 13 residues. Trimming left V 6 bases short and J 0 bases short, with 9 bases between. CDR1 and CDR2 (germline): MGHRA, YSYEKL. CDR3 bases: TGCGCCAGCAGAGCGACAGCCTCCTACGAGCAGTACTTC. Protein product: CASRATASYEQYF.

The sample holds a few counts of this clonotype. The J gene is TRBJ2-1, the V gene TRBV19, with D unclear. The CDR3 sequence is 14 residues long. Germline V gene sequence: CDR1 LNHDA, CDR2 SQIVND (reference sequence). Deletions cut 7 bases from V and 1 base from J, with 11 bases between. The CDR3 bases are TGTGCCAGTACCGTGAATCCATCCTACAATGAGCAGTTCTTC. It is translated as CASTVNPSYNEQFF. The complete variable domain, with remaining parts taken from reference TRBV19 and TRBJ2-1, reads DGGITQSPKYLFRKEGQNVTLSCEQNLNHDAMYWYRQDPGQGLRLIYYSQIVNDFQKGDIAEGYSVSREKKESFPLTVTSAQKNPTAFYLCASTVNPSYNEQFFGPGTRLTVL.

This clonotype was counted between two and nine times. The chain has TRBV5-5 and TRBJ1-4; D unclear. V was trimmed by 2 bases and J by 4 bases, leaving 9 bases between them. The CDR3 has 14 amino acids. CDR1 is SGHKS and CDR2 is YYEKEE in the germline V gene (reference sequence). The CDR3: CASSFYGDNEKLFF. CDR3 DNA: TGTGCCAGCAGCTTCTACGGGGATAATGAAAAACTGTTTTTT. Full variable domain (outside the CDR3, taken from reference TRBV5-5 and TRBJ1-4): DAGVTQSPTHLIKTRGQQVTLRCSPISGHKSVSWYQQVLGQGPQFIFQYYEKEERGRGNFPDRFSARQFPNYSSELNVNALLLGDSALYLCASSFYGDNEKLFFGSGTQLSVL.

The chain combines TRBV12-3 or TRBV12-4 with TRBJ2-7; TRBD2 agrees at 9 bases. The CDR3 is 14 residues long. The V gene end was trimmed by 3 bases and the J gene end by 4 bases; junction bases not matched to a gene: 4. CDR3 in DNA: TGTGCCAGCAGTTTGCGGGGGGGCCCATACGAGCAGTACTTC. Protein sequence: CASSLRGGPYEQYF.

The chain links TRBV4-2 to TRBJ1-2; no definite D call. V lost 5 bases, J lost 1 base, and 11 bases lay in between. This CDR3 has 14 residues. The germline V gene encodes CDR1 LGHNA and CDR2 YNFKEQ. The chain's CDR3 is CASSADLSNYGYTF. The CDR3 DNA reads TGTGCCAGCAGCGCGGACCTGAGTAACTATGGCTACACCTTC.

The CDR3 reads CASSFGPYALHTGELFF. CDR3 in DNA: TGTGCCAGCAGCTTCGGGCCTTACGCGCTACACACCGGGGAGCTGTTTTTT. The gene calls are TRBV7-9 and TRBJ2-2; D ambiguous. Germline-derived CDR1 and CDR2 are SEHNR and FQNEAQ (reference sequence). V gave up 3 bases and J gave up 3 bases, with 17 bases separating them. The CDR3 is 17 residues long.

The rearrangement uses TRBV6-5 and TRBJ2-3, with no clear D. This CDR3 contains 14 residues. Germline-derived CDR1 and CDR2 are MNHEY and SVGAGI. The V end lost 0 bases, the J end lost 0 bases, and 4 bases lay between the germline ends. CDR3 amino acids: CASSYSRSTDTQYF. The CDR3 bases are TGTGCCAGCAGTTACTCTCGGAGCACAGATACGCAGTATTTT.

V and J are TRBV7-6 and TRBJ2-2, with 8 bases that match TRBD1. V was clipped by 3 bases and J by 5 bases; unmatched bases: 2. The CDR3 totals 14 residues. CDR1 and CDR2 (germline): SGHVS, FNYEAQ. The CDR3 here is CASSLHRGTGELFF. In nucleotides, the CDR3 is TGTGCCAGCAGCTTGCACAGGGGGACCGGGGAGCTGTTTTTT.

The chain employs TRBV29-1 and TRBJ2-7; TRBD2 aligns across 8 bases. The germline gives CDR1 SQVTM, CDR2 ANQGSEA. V shed 4 bases, J shed 3 bases, and the junction held 5 bases outside the gene matches. This CDR3 is 13 amino acids long. The DNA of the CDR3 is TGCAGCGTTGGGGGCAGCGGGGGCTACGAGCAGTACTTC. Its translation is CSVGGSGGYEQYF.

This clonotype occurred a few times. The chain recombines TRBV29-1 with TRBJ2-5, with D possibly matching TRBD2 (5 bases). Germline V CDR1 and CDR2: SQVTM, ANQGSEA. The CDR3 is 13 amino acids. Trimming removed 7 bases at V and 2 bases at J, with 14 bases between. The CDR3 DNA sequence: TGCAGCGCTGCCGGAGCGGCGCAAGAGACCCAGTACTTC. Translated, it gives CSAAGAAQETQYF.

V usage is TRBV3-1 and J usage is TRBJ2-1; 8 bases map to TRBD2. Germline CDR1 is LGHDT and CDR2 is YNNKEL (reference sequence). The CDR3 covers 14 residues. The ends lost 4 bases at V and 5 bases at J; junction bases unmatched: 4. This CDR3 is CASSPGLANNEQFF. In DNA form, the CDR3 reads TGTGCCAGCAGCCCAGGACTAGCCAACAATGAGCAGTTCTTC.

Only a few counts were recorded for this clonotype. This sequence joins TRBV18 and TRBJ2-7; D gene uncertain. The CDR3 is made up of 15 amino acids. The V and J ends lost 3 bases and 0 bases respectively, with 12 bases between them. Germline CDR1 KGHSH, CDR2 LQKENI. DNA for the CDR3: TGTGCCAGCTCACCTTCCGGGCCCTACTCCTACGAGCAGTACTTC. Amino acids: CASSPSGPYSYEQYF.

There are a few counts of this clonotype. This chain connects TRBV6-2 or TRBV6-3 to TRBJ2-1; tentative D call: TRBD2 (6 bases). The CDR3 totals 18 residues. Between the trimmed V and J ends, which lost 2 bases and 3 bases, there was a span of 20 bases. Germline V gives CDR1 MNHEY, CDR2 SVGEGT. The CDR3 sequence: CASSYDLRSPGVYNEQFF. The DNA for the CDR3 is TGTGCCAGCAGTTACGACCTTAGGAGCCCGGGGGTCTACAATGAGCAGTTCTTC.

The genes are TRBV30 and TRBJ1-5; a weak D match, TRBD1 (5 bases). V gave up 2 bases and J gave up 5 bases, with 13 bases separating them. The CDR3 has 14 amino acids. CDR1 and CDR2 (germline): GTSNPN, SVGIG (reference sequence). The CDR3 nucleotides read TGTGCCTGGAGTTTTAGGAAAGGGGATCAGCCCCAGCATTTT. It translates to CAWSFRKGDQPQHF.

This clonotype was seen at least ten times. The chain employs TRBV27 and TRBJ1-1; 10 nucleotides match TRBD1. Germline-derived CDR1 and CDR2 are MNHEY and SMNVEV (reference sequence). This CDR3 comprises 17 residues. J gave up 4 bases and V 3 bases, and 11 bases lay outside the gene matches. DNA for the CDR3: TGTGCCAGCAGTTTTCGGGGACAGGGGTTGGTGAGCACTGAAGCTTTCTTT. Protein product: CASSFRGQGLVSTEAFF.

About this clonotype itself: Just one base apart from a much larger clone, this may be a read error. The chain joins TRBV14 to TRBJ2-5; 7 bases agree with TRBD2. Germline V gene sequence: CDR1 SGHDN, CDR2 FVKESK. The ends lost 1 base at V and 5 bases at J; junction bases unmatched: 10. The length of the CDR3 is 16 residues. The CDR3, as DNA: TGTGCCAGCAGCCAAGCGGGACTACATACCCGGGAGACCCAGTACTTC. Residues: CASSQAGLHTRETQYF.

The rearrangement uses TRBV11-2 and TRBJ2-7; 8 nucleotides match TRBD2. V lost 1 base, J lost 2 bases, and 4 bases stayed unmatched. The CDR3 covers 15 residues. CDR1 and CDR2 from the germline V gene are SGHAT and FQNNGV. CDR3 loop: CASSLGTSSTYEQYF. The CDR3, as DNA: TGTGCCAGCAGCTTAGGGACTAGCAGCACCTACGAGCAGTACTTC.

In this sample, this clonotype turned up a few times. The V gene is TRBV5-1, the J gene TRBJ2-1; D is unclear. The germline CDR1 and CDR2 sequences are SGHRS and YFSETQ. This CDR3 contains 16 residues. Trimming took off 0 bases at V and 0 bases at J, with 10 bases between the two ends. This CDR3 reads CASSLVARSSYNEQFF. The DNA for the CDR3 is TGCGCCAGCAGCTTGGTGGCCAGGAGCTCCTACAATGAGCAGTTCTTC.

The chain has TRBV5-4 and TRBJ1-1; D gene unclear. Trimming removed 2 bases from V and 4 bases from J, with 9 bases in between. CDR3 length: 13 amino acids. Per germline, CDR1 SGHNT and CDR2 YYREEE (reference sequence). In DNA form, the CDR3 reads TGTGCCAGCAGCTTCCCCCTGGGCACTGAAGCTTTCTTT. Encoded protein: CASSFPLGTEAFF.

The chain couples TRBV29-1 to TRBJ2-1, with D perhaps given as TRBD1 or TRBD2 (5 bases each). CDR3 length: 13 residues. Germline V CDR1 and CDR2: SQVTM, ANQGSEA. V was clipped by 5 bases and J by 2 bases, with 10 bases between them. The CDR3 DNA reads TGCAGCGTTCGCGAGGGACCCTACAATGAGCAGTTCTTC. Protein: CSVREGPYNEQFF.

This rearrangement joins TRBV29-1 to TRBJ2-3, with 8 bases matching TRBD1. The junction had 2 bases not matched to a gene; V was cut back by 6 bases and J by 3 bases. The CDR3 has 12 residues. Germline-derived CDR1 and CDR2 are SQVTM and ANQGSEA. The CDR3 DNA reads as TGCAGCGTCGACAGGGGAACAGATACGCAGTATTTT. Amino acids: CSVDRGTDTQYF.

This clonotype was counted between two and nine times. The J gene is TRBJ1-2, the V gene TRBV5-6; possibly TRBD1 for D (6 bases). Germline-derived CDR1 and CDR2 are SGHDT and YYEEEE. The V end lost 2 bases, the J end lost 8 bases, and 19 bases lay between the germline ends. CDR3 length: 15 residues. Here the CDR3 reads CASSFRQQGMFGYTF. The CDR3 DNA is TGTGCCAGCAGCTTTCGGCAACAGGGAATGTTCGGCTACACCTTC.

This clonotype was observed at least ten times. Mismatch with germline at one junction end may stem from a read error. This chain links TRBV7-7 with TRBJ2-1; TRBD2 agrees at 7 bases. The CDR3 extends over 18 amino acids. Germline V CDR1 and CDR2: SSHAT, FNYEAQ (reference sequence). The CDR3 region has the DNA TGTGCTAGCACCGATTCATCGGGAGGATCTCTCCACTACGATGAGCAGTTCTTC. It encodes CASTDSSGGSLHYDEQFF.